Sequencing of this TCR beta chain was carried out in a study of beta chain features in type 1 diabetes. Study background: Researchers looked at some 110 million sorted cells across all samples.

As concerns this clone: What it recognizes is unknown.

Study findings and constraints: Any PCR bias toward short templates would affect both groups alike. Across all four CD4+ subsets, people with type 1 diabetes showed modestly shorter TCRB CDR3s.

Every isolated RNA sample was fully reverse transcribed, so sequencing captured expressed TCRB transcripts. Sequenced by immunoSEQ multiplex PCR; TCRdb stores in-frame clones only, minus some. Of 250,000 to 300,000 clones listed, around 24% are singletons. Deletions cut 0 bases from V and 0 bases from J, with 14 bases between. The CDR3 has 17 residues. This TCR derives from a woman in her 30s with type 1 diabetes. The V call is TRBV23-1, the J call TRBJ1-1; the D gene is possibly TRBD1 (5 bases). TRBV23-1 is an ORF for which the function is uncertain. The sample consisted of naive CD4+ T cells from blood. In DNA, the CDR3 is TGCGCCAGCAGTCAATCTCCAGGGCACCTTATGAACACTGAAGCTTTCTTT. Encoded protein: CASSQSPGHLMNTEAFF.